One T cell receptor beta chain is described in this entry. The CDR3 has 14 residues. Germline V lookup: CDR1 SNHLY, CDR2 FYNNEI. The V segment lost 4 bases and the J segment 5 bases; nucleotides outside the gene matches: 2. These data originate in a study of T cell changes during pregnancy in multiple sclerosis. The table came from immunoSEQ multiplex PCR; TCRdb's copy has only in-frame clones and leaves some out. The sample records about 73,000 clones, roughly 92% being singletons. The source of this sequence is a female donor in good health, enrolled as a control in a pregnancy study. This sequence joins TRBV2 and TRBJ1-5; 10 bases fit TRBD1. Sequenced material: peripheral blood, taken in the second trimester of pregnancy. In nucleotides, the CDR3 is TGTGCCAGCAGTGGACAGGGGGCACATCAGCCCCAGCATTTT. Amino acid sequence: CASSGQGAHQPQHF.